This passage covers 20 T cell receptor beta chains from one sample sequenced in a study of blood T cells in healthy people across ages. The use of a sample-barcoded 5' primer and a J-beta primer mix characterized a second PCR of about 7 to 12 cycles. One entry per CDR3 protein results from TCRdb running MiXCR on the 5' RACE reads. The sample lists 1.5 million to 1.9 million distinct CDR3 sequences, approximately 39% seen once, with around 4% in the top ten. Input material: blood. These receptors originate from a young woman in good health.

Comments on this clonotype: Germline is not matched at one junction end, which may reflect a read error. For the CDR3, the DNA is TGTGTCAGCAGCACCCCGACGGACTATGGCTACACCTTC. Residues: CVSSTPTDYGYTF. The rearrangement joins TRBV25-1 to TRBJ1-2, with no clear D. The CDR3 covers 13 residues. Germline CDR1 and CDR2: MGHDK and SYGVNS.

The chain carries TRBV28 and TRBJ2-1, with 8 nucleotides matching TRBD2. The V gene's germline CDR1 is MDHEN and CDR2 SYDVKM. With 5 bases clipped from V and 4 bases from J, the junction kept 13 bases outside the gene matches. This CDR3 is 17 amino acids long. The CDR3 nucleotides read TGTGCCAGCAGTGTTGACCAGCGGGGGCTCATATACAATGAGCAGTTCTTC. It translates to CASSVDQRGLIYNEQFF.

The rearrangement links TRBV9 to TRBJ2-7; the match to TRBD1 covers 9 bases. Germline assignment: CDR1 SGDLS and CDR2 YYNGEE. Trimming cost V 4 bases and J 1 base; bases outside gene matches: 6. This CDR3 contains 15 residues. In DNA, the CDR3 is TGTGCCAGCAGCTGGGGGACAGGGTGGTCCTACGAGCAGTACTTC. Its translation is CASSWGTGWSYEQYF.

This clonotype was observed once. The rearrangement links TRBV6-6 to TRBJ2-4, with D maybe TRBD2 (5 bases). Between the trimmed V and J ends, which lost 0 bases and 13 bases, there was a span of 13 bases. Per the germline V gene, CDR1 is MNHNY and CDR2 is SVGAGI (reference sequence). The CDR3 has 13 residues. CDR3 bases: TGTGCCAGCAGTTACTCGGTCGGGAAGGAGCAGTACTTC. It codes for CASSYSVGKEQYF.

The chain joins TRBV7-9 to TRBJ2-1; D not certain. Germline CDR1 and CDR2: SEHNR and FQNEAQ (reference sequence). The CDR3 is made up of 17 amino acids. V was pared by 0 bases and J by 5 bases, with 17 bases between. CDR3 protein: CASSLAFEADQDNEQFF. CDR3 coding DNA: TGTGCCAGCAGCTTAGCGTTCGAGGCTGACCAGGACAATGAGCAGTTCTTC. The full variable domain, completed using reference TRBV7-9 and TRBJ2-1, is DTGVSQNPRHKITKRGQNVTFRCDPISEHNRLYWYRQTLGQGPEFLTYFQNEAQLEKSRLLSDRFSAERPKGSFSTLEIQRTEQGDSAMYLCASSLAFEADQDNEQFFGPGTRLTVL.

In its sample, this clonotype was seen a few times. The chain uses TRBV5-1 and TRBJ2-3; perhaps TRBD2 as D (6 bases). CDR1 SGHRS and CDR2 YFSETQ come from the germline V gene. The V gene lost 4 bases and the J gene lost 3 bases, with 15 bases spanning the gap. This CDR3 contains 15 residues. CDR3 bases: TGCGCCAGCAGCGTGGAGGGGCCTAGAACAGATACGCAGTATTTT. Its protein is CASSVEGPRTDTQYF.

This clonotype showed up just a few times. This CDR3 reads CASSYDSATGELFF. In DNA form, the CDR3 reads TGTGCCAGCAGTTACGACTCCGCAACCGGGGAGCTGTTTTTT. The chain uses TRBV6-5 and TRBJ2-2, with D unresolved. V lost 2 bases and J lost 5, with 9 bases in between. The CDR3 runs to 14 residues. Germline CDR1 reads MNHEY; CDR2 reads SVGAGI.

This clonotype was counted a few times. V is TRBV20-1 and J is TRBJ1-1, with D perhaps matching TRBD1 (5 bases). The ends were cut back, 5 bases at V and 1 base at J, with 11 bases in the middle. The germline V gene encodes CDR1 DFQATT and CDR2 SNEGSKA (reference sequence). CDR3 size: 13 residues. The chain's CDR3 is CSAEGLRNTEAFF. DNA of the CDR3: TGCAGTGCTGAGGGACTGAGGAACACTGAAGCTTTCTTT.

The chain combines TRBV20-1 with TRBJ2-1; possibly TRBD2 for D (5 bases). The V and J ends lost 3 bases and 5 bases respectively, with 14 bases between them. The CDR3 loop spans 14 amino acids. The germline V gene has CDR1 DFQATT and CDR2 SNEGSKA (reference sequence). CDR3 sequence reads: CSARERRRNNEQFF. DNA of the CDR3: TGCAGTGCTAGGGAACGGAGGCGGAACAATGAGCAGTTCTTC.

This chain uses TRBV2 with TRBJ2-5, with D perhaps matching TRBD1 or TRBD2 (6 bases each). In germline, CDR1 is SNHLY, CDR2 FYNNEI. The CDR3 length is 17 residues. The ends were cut back, 3 bases at V and 2 bases at J, with 19 bases in the middle. The CDR3, as DNA: TGTGCCAGCAGTGAGAGGTACGGGGGCAACCCACAAGAGACCCAGTACTTC. The encoded protein is CASSERYGGNPQETQYF.

The genes are TRBV28 and TRBJ2-3; D unclear. Germline V CDR1 and CDR2: MDHEN, SYDVKM. V was clipped by 5 bases and J by 3 bases, with 15 bases between them. The CDR3 runs 15 residues. For the CDR3, the DNA is TGTGCCAGCAGTCCCCACACGGCCCTGACAGATACGCAGTATTTT. Translated: CASSPHTALTDTQYF.

The rearrangement links TRBV29-1 to TRBJ2-7, with D tentatively TRBD2 (5 bases). Germline loops: CDR1 SQVTM, CDR2 ANQGSEA. The germline V and J ends were trimmed by 1 base and 7 bases, with 14 bases remaining between them. CDR3 size: 13 residues. CDR3 nucleotide sequence: TGCAGCGTTGAAGTGCCTAGCATCAATGAGCAGTACTTC. Translated, it gives CSVEVPSINEQYF.

The chain links TRBV4-3 to TRBJ2-1; 7 bases align to TRBD2. The closer fit of TRBJ2-7 to the DNA end suggests the J call may be wrong. The CDR3 runs to 16 residues. Per germline, CDR1 LGHNA and CDR2 YSLEER. CDR3 region: CASSQNLAGSYNEQYF. The CDR3 nucleotides read TGCGCCAGCAGCCAAAACTTAGCGGGCTCCTACAATGAGCAGTACTTC.

This clonotype was seen a handful of times. In DNA form, the CDR3 reads TGCAGCGTTACAGGGGACTTCCAAGAGACCCAGTACTTC. Its protein is CSVTGDFQETQYF. This chain uses TRBV29-1 with TRBJ2-5; D may be TRBD1 (7 bases). Germline CDR1 and CDR2: SQVTM and ANQGSEA. The CDR3 sequence is 13 residues long. Trimming took off 5 bases at V and 1 base at J, with 11 bases between the two ends.

This clonotype was observed many times. The genes are TRBV12-3 or TRBV12-4 and TRBJ1-2; D gene uncertain. Trimming took 7 bases from V and 5 from J, leaving 11 bases between them. The CDR3 has 12 amino acids. The CDR3 sequence: CASTSVGYGYTF. The CDR3 DNA reads as TGTGCCAGCACCAGCGTAGGTTATGGCTACACCTTC.

This clonotype showed up just a few times. This chain joins TRBV20-1 and TRBJ2-1; 12 nucleotides match TRBD2. CDR3 size: 15 residues. Trimming removed 6 bases from V and 10 bases from J; junction bases left unmatched: 13. The germline gives CDR1 DFQATT, CDR2 SNEGSKA (reference sequence). This CDR3 reads CSAASGRAIPGEQFF. The CDR3 DNA sequence: TGCAGTGCAGCTAGCGGGAGGGCTATACCTGGGGAGCAGTTCTTC.

This clonotype was found many times. This chain links TRBV27 with TRBJ2-3; possibly TRBD2 for D (6 bases). The CDR3 is made up of 14 amino acids. Trimming left V 9 bases short and J 1 base short, with 14 bases between. Germline V gene data show CDR1 as MNHEY and CDR2 as SMNVEV (reference sequence). Written as DNA, the CDR3 is TGTGCCAGTTCAAGGTCTAGCGGCACAGATACGCAGTATTTT. Protein product: CASSRSSGTDTQYF.

V and J are TRBV7-9 and TRBJ1-2; 7 bases agree with TRBD1. The CDR3 sequence is 13 residues long. Germline values: CDR1 SEHNR, CDR2 FQNEAQ (reference sequence). The junction had 7 bases not matched to a gene; V was cut back by 5 bases and J by 7 bases. The CDR3 sequence: CASSLGQEVGYTF. CDR3 sequence (DNA): TGTGCCAGCAGCCTCGGACAGGAGGTTGGCTACACCTTC.

This sequence joins TRBV28 and TRBJ2-5, with TRBD1 matching 8 bases. The CDR3 contains 14 residues. V trimming: 10 bases; J trimming: 6 bases; junction bases outside the gene matches: 13. CDR1 is MDHEN and CDR2 is SYDVKM in the germline V gene. The chain's CDR3 is CATKPDRVRKTQYF. The CDR3 coding sequence is TGTGCCACCAAACCGGACAGGGTGAGGAAGACCCAGTACTTC.

The chain carries TRBV27 and TRBJ1-4; D may be TRBD1 (5 bases). The CDR3 has 15 amino acids. Germline assignment: CDR1 MNHEY and CDR2 SMNVEV (reference sequence). V was shortened by 2 bases and J by 6 bases, with 13 bases between the two germline ends. The CDR3 DNA reads as TGTGCCAGCAGTTTAACGGGGCAGACCCATGAAAAACTGTTTTTT. Amino acid sequence: CASSLTGQTHEKLFF.